Below are 28 T cell receptor beta chains sequenced from a single sample in a study of T cell responses to AZD1222 COVID-19 vaccine. The table came from immunoSEQ multiplex PCR; TCRdb's copy has only in-frame clones and leaves some out. The table shows 100,000 to 150,000 clones, with 90% occurring only once. This material consisted of peripheral blood, taken on day 0 of MenACWY control vaccination. The source of these receptors is an adult in good health.

The rearrangement links TRBV7-8 to TRBJ1-3; D unresolved. The CDR3 extends over 12 amino acids. V shed 1 base and J shed 3 bases, with 1 base lying between them. The germline gives CDR1 SGHVS, CDR2 FQNEAQ. The chain's CDR3 is CASSLVGNTIYF. CDR3 nucleotide sequence: TGTGCCAGCAGCTTAGTTGGAAACACCATATATTTT. The whole variable domain, remainder taken from reference TRBV7-8 and TRBJ1-3, is GAGVSQSPRYKVAKRGQDVALRCDPISGHVSLFWYQQALGQGPEFLTYFQNEAQLDKSGLPSDRFFAERPEGSVSTLKIQRTQQEDSAVYLCASSLVGNTIYFGEGSWLTVV.

This clone was recorded only once. The chain couples TRBV15 to TRBJ2-1; TRBD1 is a possible D gene (5 bases). The CDR3 is made up of 13 amino acids. V dropped 2 bases and J dropped 15 bases, with 17 bases sitting between them. Germline lookup yields CDR1 LNHNV and CDR2 YYDKDF (reference sequence). For the CDR3, the DNA is TGTGCCACCAGCAGAAATATAGGGGATACGGGGTTCTTC. Translating it yields CATSRNIGDTGFF.

The rearrangement links TRBV2 to TRBJ1-6, with TRBD1 matching 7 bases. This CDR3 contains 16 residues. CDR1 and CDR2 (germline): SNHLY, FYNNEI. Trimming took 4 bases from V and 7 from J; bases not matched to a gene: 10. CDR3: CASSGPTGVGNSPLHF. CDR3 nucleotides: TGTGCCAGCAGTGGACCCACAGGGGTAGGGAATTCACCCCTCCACTTT.

The chain combines TRBV6-5 with TRBJ2-7, with 7 bases matching TRBD1. The length of the CDR3 is 15 residues. The germline gives CDR1 MNHEY, CDR2 SVGAGI. V shed 6 bases and J 0 bases; nucleotides not matched to a gene: 8. The CDR3 DNA reads as TGTGCCAGCAGAGGGACAGTCCTGAGCTCCTACGAGCAGTACTTC. This translates into CASRGTVLSSYEQYF.

The rearrangement joins TRBV24-1 to TRBJ2-3, with a weak D call TRBD2 (7 bases). The germline gives CDR1 KGHDR, CDR2 SFDVKD. This CDR3 comprises 16 residues. The V end was cut by 2 bases, the J end by 6 bases, with 17 bases between. The CDR3 region has the DNA TGTGCCACCAGTGATTCAACGGGGGGCCTAGGGGATACGCAGTATTTT. Its protein is CATSDSTGGLGDTQYF.

In this sample, this clone turned up once. The chain joins TRBV18 to TRBJ2-3, with TRBD2 as a possible D gene (5 bases). Germline assignment: CDR1 KGHSH and CDR2 LQKENI. Trimming removed 1 base at V and 2 bases at J, with 13 bases between. This CDR3 is built from 16 residues. CDR3 loop: CASSPLYAGDTDTQYF. The CDR3 coding sequence is TGTGCCAGCTCACCACTTTACGCCGGGGACACAGATACGCAGTATTTT.

This clone was seen only a few times. The rearrangement uses TRBV7-8 and TRBJ1-5; D gene unclear. CDR3 length: 17 residues. Germline V CDR1 and CDR2: SGHVS, FQNEAQ. The V and J ends lost 0 bases and 4 bases respectively, with 16 bases between them. The CDR3 here is CASSLAPLGVANQPQHF. The CDR3 bases are TGTGCCAGCAGCTTAGCCCCACTGGGCGTGGCTAATCAGCCCCAGCATTTT.

The J gene is TRBJ1-5, the V gene TRBV11-2; D gene uncertain. Trimming removed 2 bases at V and 0 bases at J, with 8 bases between. The CDR3 has 15 amino acids. CDR1 is SGHAT and CDR2 is FQNNGV in the germline V gene. The CDR3 is CASSLTGNSNQPQHF. The DNA of the CDR3 is TGTGCCAGCAGCTTAACGGGGAATAGCAATCAGCCCCAGCATTTT.

CDR3 amino acids: CASSSEGTGGRSPLHF. The CDR3 nucleotides are TGTGCCAGCTCATCGGAAGGGACAGGGGGTCGATCACCCCTCCACTTT. This chain connects TRBV18 to TRBJ1-6; 11 bases are a match to TRBD1. This CDR3 contains 16 residues. Germline V gives CDR1 KGHSH, CDR2 LQKENI. The ends lost 5 bases at V and 10 bases at J; junction bases unmatched: 10.

CDR3 residues: CASSLLDRAGGQFF. The CDR3 DNA reads as TGTGCCAGCAGCTTGTTAGACAGGGCAGGGGGGCAGTTCTTC. The genes are TRBV5-6 and TRBJ2-1; 7 nucleotides match TRBD1. Germline CDR1 SGHDT, CDR2 YYEEEE. CDR3 length: 14 amino acids. V was clipped by 1 base and J by 12 bases; unmatched bases: 10.

The chain carries TRBV12-1 and TRBJ2-7; the D call in the table, TRBD1, was not verified against the DNA. TRBV12-1 is a known pseudogene. This CDR3 region has 16 residues. The CDR3 is CASSLPGGLTNYEQYV. CDR3 DNA: TGTGCCAGCAGCCTCCCAGGGGGCCTGACCAACTACGAGCAGTACGTC.

The chain joins TRBV29-1 to TRBJ2-1, with 7 bases that match TRBD2. This CDR3 has 13 residues. The trim removed 4 bases at V and 9 bases at J, leaving 9 bases unmatched. The germline V gene has CDR1 SQVTM and CDR2 ANQGSEA. CDR3 sequence: CSVAPWGGTEQFF. As DNA, the CDR3 is TGCAGCGTTGCACCCTGGGGGGGGACTGAGCAGTTCTTC.

V and J are TRBV28 and TRBJ2-7; TRBD2 agrees at 14 bases. The trim removed 2 bases at V and 1 base at J, leaving 7 bases unmatched. The CDR3 loop spans 18 amino acids. Germline CDR1 and CDR2: MDHEN and SYDVKM. CDR3 amino acids: CASSLAGLAGELSYEQYF. The CDR3, as DNA: TGTGCCAGCAGTTTAGCGGGACTAGCGGGAGAATTGTCCTACGAGCAGTACTTC.

The chain employs TRBV27 and TRBJ2-3; no clear D gene. The CDR3 loop spans 14 amino acids. Trimming took off 3 bases at V and 3 bases at J, with 10 bases between the two ends. Germline V CDR1 and CDR2: MNHEY, SMNVEV (reference sequence). Here the CDR3 DNA reads TGTGCCAGCAGTTTTACACTACTTACAGATACGCAGTATTTT. It specifies CASSFTLLTDTQYF.

The chain has TRBV27 and TRBJ1-5, with D unresolved. With 2 bases removed from V and 4 bases from J, the gap between germline ends came to 12 bases. Germline V gene data show CDR1 as MNHEY and CDR2 as SMNVEV (reference sequence). The CDR3 runs 15 residues. The CDR3, as DNA: TGTGCCAGCAGTTTAGTAGGGTTGACAAATCAGCCCCAGCATTTT. Residues: CASSLVGLTNQPQHF.

This chain connects TRBV30 to TRBJ1-1, with TRBD1 matching over 9 bases. V was pared by 0 bases and J by 6 bases, with 5 bases of the junction left unmatched. Germline V lookup: CDR1 GTSNPN, CDR2 SVGIG (reference sequence). This CDR3 region has 14 residues. For the CDR3, the DNA is TGTGCCTGGAGTGTAAGGGACAGGGTTTCTGAAGCTTTCTTT. Its translation: CAWSVRDRVSEAFF.

The chain is built from TRBV6-5 and TRBJ2-5; perhaps TRBD2 as D (7 bases). The length of the CDR3 is 14 residues. The V end was cut by 0 bases, the J end by 5 bases, with 10 bases between. Per germline, CDR1 MNHEY and CDR2 SVGAGI. The CDR3 loop reads CASSYSGGLETQYF. DNA of the CDR3: TGTGCCAGCAGTTACTCCGGGGGGCTGGAGACCCAGTACTTC.

The J gene is TRBJ2-7, the V gene TRBV6-5, with D maybe TRBD1 (5 bases). Trimming shortened V by 4 bases and J by 1 base, and 11 bases separated the two germline ends. This CDR3 is 14 amino acids long. CDR1 and CDR2 from the germline V gene are MNHEY and SVGAGI. This CDR3 is CASSSAGSSYEQYV. CDR3 DNA: TGTGCCAGCAGTTCGGCAGGGTCATCCTACGAGCAGTACGTC.

The rearrangement joins TRBV11-2 to TRBJ1-1; D gene unclear. The CDR3 totals 14 residues. V lost 2 bases and J 4 bases, leaving 11 bases between the germline ends. Germline V CDR1 and CDR2: SGHAT, FQNNGV. The CDR3 coding sequence is TGTGCCAGCAGCTTAAGGTTTAGCGGCACTGAAGCTTTCTTT. Its translation: CASSLRFSGTEAFF.

This chain uses TRBV3-1 (or the pseudogene TRBV3-2) with TRBJ1-1, with 9 bases that match TRBD1. CDR3 length: 15 amino acids. Germline V lookup: CDR1 LGHDT, CDR2 YNNKEL (reference sequence). The ends lost 0 bases at V and 6 bases at J; junction bases unmatched: 5. The CDR3 loop is CASSQDPGQGPEAFF. In DNA form, the CDR3 reads TGTGCCAGCAGCCAAGACCCGGGACAGGGCCCTGAAGCTTTCTTT.

The chain combines TRBV11-2 with TRBJ2-4, with D unresolved. Germline assignment: CDR1 SGHAT and CDR2 FQNNGV. V was pared by 3 bases and J by 0 bases, with 9 bases between. CDR3 length equals 15 residues. As DNA, the CDR3 is TGTGCCAGCAGCTTGCAAACCCTAGCCAAAAACATTCAGTACTTC. Translating gives CASSLQTLAKNIQYF.

The CDR3 sequence is CASSILAGGSYEQYF. The CDR3 DNA reads as TGTGCCAGTAGTATTCTGGCAGGGGGTTCCTACGAGCAGTACTTC. This chain joins TRBV19 and TRBJ2-5, with 7 bases aligning to TRBD1. TRBJ2-7 matches the DNA end more closely, so the J call is doubtful. The CDR3 is made up of 15 amino acids. CDR1 LNHDA and CDR2 SQIVND come from the germline V gene (reference sequence).

Worth noting for this clone: Within the sample, other DNA sequences also encode this same CDR3. V is TRBV28 and J is TRBJ1-5, with 8 bases that match TRBD1. This CDR3 is built from 14 residues. Germline CDR1 MDHEN, CDR2 SYDVKM. Unmatched junction bases numbered 1, after V lost 5 bases and J lost 1 base. The CDR3 loop reads CASSRTGSNQPQHF. The CDR3 DNA reads TGTGCCAGCAGTCGGACAGGGAGCAATCAGCCCCAGCATTTT.

This chain connects TRBV7-6 to TRBJ1-1; a weak D match, TRBD1 (5 bases). This CDR3 has 15 amino acids. CDR1 and CDR2 from the germline V gene are SGHVS and FNYEAQ. The V gene lost 0 bases and the J gene lost 3 bases, with 11 bases spanning the gap. The CDR3 sequence is CASSLAGRGDTEAFF. DNA for the CDR3: TGTGCCAGCAGCTTAGCGGGGAGGGGAGACACTGAAGCTTTCTTT.

The chain employs TRBV5-1 and TRBJ1-4, with a weak D call TRBD1 (6 bases). Trimming cost V 1 base and J 8 bases, with 15 bases left between them. Germline V gene lookup returns CDR1 SGHRS and CDR2 YFSETQ. CDR3 size: 15 residues. The CDR3 loop is CASSLLGAAGEKLFF. CDR3 coding DNA: TGCGCCAGCAGCTTGCTGGGGGCGGCGGGGGAAAAACTGTTTTTT.

In this sample, this clone turned up a few times. The V call is TRBV18, the J call TRBJ2-5; maybe TRBD2 (5 bases). Germline V gene lookup returns CDR1 KGHSH and CDR2 LQKENI. V was pared by 1 base and J by 5 bases, with 11 bases between. The CDR3 loop spans 14 amino acids. The CDR3 sequence: CASSPQQREETQYF. In DNA form, the CDR3 reads TGTGCCAGCTCACCACAGCAGAGGGAGGAGACCCAGTACTTC.

The genes are TRBV7-9 and TRBJ2-7, with D maybe TRBD2 (6 bases). This CDR3 has 14 residues. The germline V gene has CDR1 SEHNR and CDR2 FQNEAQ (reference sequence). The V end lost 1 base, the J end lost 3 bases, and 10 bases lay between the germline ends. For the CDR3, the DNA is TGTGCCAGCAGCTTAGGGCGGGAACTCTACGAGCAGTACTTC. Its protein product is CASSLGRELYEQYF.

The chain employs TRBV7-3 and TRBJ2-2, with 7 positions matching TRBD2. From germline, CDR1 is SGHTA and CDR2 FQGTGA. The CDR3 is 14 amino acids. The V segment lost 4 bases and the J segment 4 bases; nucleotides outside the gene matches: 3. The CDR3 loop is CASSSGLSTGELFF. The CDR3 coding sequence is TGTGCCAGCAGCTCGGGACTATCCACCGGGGAGCTGTTTTTT.